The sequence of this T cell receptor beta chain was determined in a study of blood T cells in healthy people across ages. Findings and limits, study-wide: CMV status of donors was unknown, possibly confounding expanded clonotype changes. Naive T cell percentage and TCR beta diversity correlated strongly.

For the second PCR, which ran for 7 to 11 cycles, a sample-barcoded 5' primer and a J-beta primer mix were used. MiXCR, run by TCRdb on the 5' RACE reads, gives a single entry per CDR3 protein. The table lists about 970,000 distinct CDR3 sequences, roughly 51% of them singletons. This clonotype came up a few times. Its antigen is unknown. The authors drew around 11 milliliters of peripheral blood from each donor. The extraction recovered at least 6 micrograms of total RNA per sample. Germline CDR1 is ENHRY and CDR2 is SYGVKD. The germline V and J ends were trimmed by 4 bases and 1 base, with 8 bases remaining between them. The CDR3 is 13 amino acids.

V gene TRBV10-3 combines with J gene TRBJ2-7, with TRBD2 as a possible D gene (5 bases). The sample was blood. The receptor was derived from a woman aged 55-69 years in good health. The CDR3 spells CAISVGKSYEQYF. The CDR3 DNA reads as TGTGCCATCAGTGTCGGGAAATCCTACGAGCAGTACTTC.